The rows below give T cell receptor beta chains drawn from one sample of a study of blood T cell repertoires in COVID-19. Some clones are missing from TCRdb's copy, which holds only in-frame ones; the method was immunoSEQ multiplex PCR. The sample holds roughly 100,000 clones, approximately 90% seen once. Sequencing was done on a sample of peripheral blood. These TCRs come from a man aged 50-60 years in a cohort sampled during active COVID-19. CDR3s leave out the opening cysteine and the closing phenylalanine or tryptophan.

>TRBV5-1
ASSSQAGNTEAF
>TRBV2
ASSVQNNQPQH
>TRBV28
ASSFLDRASNQPQH
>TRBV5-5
ASSPGFGVRSEAF
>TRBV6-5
ASSLAGGINEQF
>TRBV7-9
ASSSQGFGEPQH
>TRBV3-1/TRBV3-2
ASSQPGGGGLNTEAF
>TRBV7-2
ASSLPSTDTQY
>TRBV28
ATKGTGLFQPQH
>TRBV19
ASSPEDRLNYGYT
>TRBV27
ASRLGGNEQF
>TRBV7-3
ASSLTGDNYNEQF
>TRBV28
ASSTPGGGLGTQY
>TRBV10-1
ASSLDSHTEAF
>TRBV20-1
SASPSGGAETQY